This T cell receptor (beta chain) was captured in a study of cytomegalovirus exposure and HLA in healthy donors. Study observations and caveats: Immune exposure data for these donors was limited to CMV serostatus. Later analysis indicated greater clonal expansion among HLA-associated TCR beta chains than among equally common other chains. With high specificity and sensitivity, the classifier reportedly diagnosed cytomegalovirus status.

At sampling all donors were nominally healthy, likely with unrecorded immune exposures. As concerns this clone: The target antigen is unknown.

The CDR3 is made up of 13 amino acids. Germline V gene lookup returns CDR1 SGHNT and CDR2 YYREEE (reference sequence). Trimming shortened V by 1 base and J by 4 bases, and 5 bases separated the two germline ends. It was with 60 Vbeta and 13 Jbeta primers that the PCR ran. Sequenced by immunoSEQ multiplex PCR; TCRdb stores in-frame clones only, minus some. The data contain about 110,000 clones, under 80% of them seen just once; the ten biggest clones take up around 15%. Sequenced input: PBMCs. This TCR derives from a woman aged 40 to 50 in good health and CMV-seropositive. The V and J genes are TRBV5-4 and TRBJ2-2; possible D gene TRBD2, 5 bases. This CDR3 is CASSLSGTGELFF. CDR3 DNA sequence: TGTGCCAGCAGCTTGAGCGGCACCGGGGAGCTGTTTTTT.